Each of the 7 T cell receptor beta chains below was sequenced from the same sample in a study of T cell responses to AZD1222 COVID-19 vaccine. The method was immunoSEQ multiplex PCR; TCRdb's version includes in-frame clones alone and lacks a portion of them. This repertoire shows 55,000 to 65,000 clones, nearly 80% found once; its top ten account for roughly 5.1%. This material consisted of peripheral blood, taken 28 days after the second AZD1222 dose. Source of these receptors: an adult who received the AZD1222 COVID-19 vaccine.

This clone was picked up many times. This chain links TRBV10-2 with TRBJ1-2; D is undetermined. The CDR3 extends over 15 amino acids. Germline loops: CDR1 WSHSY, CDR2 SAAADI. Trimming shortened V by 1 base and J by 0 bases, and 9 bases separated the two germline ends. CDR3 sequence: CASSEWSTTNYGYTF. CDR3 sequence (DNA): TGCGCCAGCAGTGAGTGGTCGACTACTAACTATGGCTACACCTTC.

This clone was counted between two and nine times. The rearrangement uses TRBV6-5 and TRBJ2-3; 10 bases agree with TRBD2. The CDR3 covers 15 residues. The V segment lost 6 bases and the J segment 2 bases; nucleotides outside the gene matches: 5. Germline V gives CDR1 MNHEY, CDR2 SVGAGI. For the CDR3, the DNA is TGTGCCAGCAGCTCTAGCGGGGGCCTCACAGATACGCAGTATTTT. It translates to CASSSSGGLTDTQYF.

CDR3 in DNA: TGTGCTAGTGCCGAGGGTACCGGGGAGCTGTTTTTT. This encodes CASAEGTGELFF. The rearrangement joins TRBV12-5 to TRBJ2-2; D may be TRBD2 (5 bases). Trimming removed 7 bases at V and 5 bases at J, with 8 bases between. CDR1 and CDR2 (germline): LGHNT, FRNRAP. The CDR3 length is 12 residues. Variable domain in full (rest from reference TRBV12-5 and TRBJ2-2): DARVTQTPRHKVTEMGQEVTMRCQPILGHNTVFWYRQTMMQGLELLAYFRNRAPLDDSGMPKDRFSAEMPDATLATLKIQPSEPRDSAVYFCASAEGTGELFFGEGSRLTVL.

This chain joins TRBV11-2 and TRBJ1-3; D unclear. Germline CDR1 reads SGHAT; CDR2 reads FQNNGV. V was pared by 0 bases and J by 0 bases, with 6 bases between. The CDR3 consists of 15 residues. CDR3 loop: CASSLDGSSGNTIYF. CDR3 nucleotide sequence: TGTGCCAGCAGCTTAGACGGAAGCTCTGGAAACACCATATATTTT.

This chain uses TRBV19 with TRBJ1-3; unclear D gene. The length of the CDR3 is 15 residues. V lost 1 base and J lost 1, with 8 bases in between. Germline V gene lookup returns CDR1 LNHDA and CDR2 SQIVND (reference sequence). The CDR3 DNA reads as TGTGCCAGTAGTATAGGGGGTCTTTCTGGAAACACCATATATTTT. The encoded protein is CASSIGGLSGNTIYF.

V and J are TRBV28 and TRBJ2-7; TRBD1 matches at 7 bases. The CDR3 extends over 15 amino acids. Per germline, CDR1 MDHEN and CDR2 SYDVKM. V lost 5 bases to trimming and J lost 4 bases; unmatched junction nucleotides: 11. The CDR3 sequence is CASSPRQGRAYEQYF. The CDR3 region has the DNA TGTGCCAGCAGTCCAAGACAGGGTAGGGCTTACGAGCAGTACTTC.

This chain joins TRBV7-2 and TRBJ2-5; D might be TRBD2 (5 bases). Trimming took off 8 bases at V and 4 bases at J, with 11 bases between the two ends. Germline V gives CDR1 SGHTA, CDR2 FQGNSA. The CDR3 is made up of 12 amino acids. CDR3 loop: CASGGPRETQYF. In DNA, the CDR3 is TGTGCCAGCGGAGGTCCCAGAGAGACCCAGTACTTC.